A selection of T cell receptor beta chains follows, all from one sample in a study of cytomegalovirus exposure and HLA in healthy donors. Assay used: immunoSEQ multiplex PCR; TCRdb lists only in-frame clones, some missing. The sample includes around 49,000 clones, about 90% of them seen just once. Sequences were obtained from PBMCs. Source of these receptors: a young man in good health and CMV-seronegative. Each CDR3 is given with its conserved first and last residue. D genes are given only for firm matches.

d_gene,v_gene,CDR3aa
.,TRBV5-1,CASSSGDEDEQFF
TRBD2,TRBV5-1,CASSGSGLGTSVSEQYF
.,TRBV5-4,CASSPPAGLQILKQFF
TRBD2,TRBV2,CASSLLDSGRGDTQYF
.,TRBV7-9,CASSLAGVGANVLTF
.,TRBV27,CASSSPLGASSYNEQFF
.,TRBV9,CASSGGINEQFF
.,TRBV28,CASSNYLGSNTGELFF
TRBD1,TRBV5-6,CASSSKPGQGLYEQYF
.,TRBV6-5,CASSYSPSPGNYGYTF
TRBD2,TRBV19,CASSTLRLAGGTDTQYF
.,TRBV5-1,CASSLVTGIFDTQYF
TRBD2,TRBV5-6,CASSFQRELRRQFF
.,TRBV2,CASSERSYEQYF
TRBD2,TRBV11-2,CASSSTGTSRGETQYF
TRBD2,TRBV9,CASSVRPSGSGSSYNEQFF
.,TRBV5-1,CASSDGLLRGSYEQYF
TRBD1,TRBV5-1,CASSFLGQGSTDTQYF
.,TRBV9,CASSVGGRAETQYF
.,TRBV30,CAWIKTGAAIYSNQPQHF
.,TRBV10-3,CAISDTQGGPYNEQFF
.,TRBV6-5,CASRLGAGAGNTIYF
TRBD1,TRBV10-3,CASGTGGTQETQYF
.,TRBV6-5,CASSPDYVSYEQYF
.,TRBV7-2,CASSRGRSEETQYF
TRBD1,TRBV25-1,CASSWTGTGYEQYF
.,TRBV27,CASSLYQFNQPQHF
.,TRBV13,CASSSGTDPPHGQQYF
TRBD1,TRBV30,CASRTGGIYGYTF
.,TRBV9,CASSVDRDTQYF
.,TRBV2,CASSESGANVLTF
.,TRBV28,CASSLMRSSYEQYF
TRBD1,TRBV19,CASSSTGGYTDTQYF
.,TRBV19,CASSKTGTQSTDTQYF
.,TRBV29-1,CSVVRGRETQYF
TRBD2,TRBV9,CASSAPPAGGQETQYF
.,TRBV18,CASSPSQNGYTF
.,TRBV7-9,CASSPLPRGKDTEAFF
TRBD1,TRBV5-1,CASSRGQPPNEQFF
TRBD1,TRBV7-9,CASSFPETGDSYEQYF
.,TRBV5-1,CASSLGLGGTDTQYF
.,TRBV21-1,CASSSVLSWDRGYGYTF
.,TRBV12-2,CASRLACEPVKQYF
.,TRBV9,CASSGDLRSGDTQYF
.,TRBV11-3,CASSAGGATNEKLFF
TRBD1,TRBV27,CASSRGQPAKNIQYF
TRBD1,TRBV28,CASRWGDRGNEQFF
.,TRBV4-2,CASSREDRANQPQHF
TRBD2,TRBV4-1,CASSLGVAGGGVTYEQYF
.,TRBV18,CASSIPSDSLGNEQFF
.,TRBV9,CASSPPGTVTGETQYF
TRBD1,TRBV5-1,CASSLGDRAYEQYF
TRBD2,TRBV30,CAWRHRTSGYNEQFF